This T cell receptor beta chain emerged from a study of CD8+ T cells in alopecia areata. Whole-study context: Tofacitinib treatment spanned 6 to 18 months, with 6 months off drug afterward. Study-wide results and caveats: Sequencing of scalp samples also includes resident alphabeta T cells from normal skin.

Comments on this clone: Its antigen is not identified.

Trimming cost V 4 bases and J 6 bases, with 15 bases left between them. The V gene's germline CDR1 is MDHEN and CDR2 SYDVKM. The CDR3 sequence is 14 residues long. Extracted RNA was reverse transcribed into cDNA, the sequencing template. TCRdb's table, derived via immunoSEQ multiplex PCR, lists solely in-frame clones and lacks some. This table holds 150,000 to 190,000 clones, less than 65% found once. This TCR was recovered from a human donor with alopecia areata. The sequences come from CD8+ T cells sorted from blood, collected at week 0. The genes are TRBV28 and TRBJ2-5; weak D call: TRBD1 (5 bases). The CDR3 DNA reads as TGTGCCAGCAGTTCAGGCAGGGTGGGTCAGACCCAGTACTTC. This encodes CASSSGRVGQTQYF.